This T cell receptor beta chain was recovered during a study of T-cell reconstitution after alpha-beta-depleted transplantation in children. The CDR3 covers 15 residues. The V segment lost 2 bases and the J segment 4 bases; nucleotides outside the gene matches: 5. Germline V gene lookup returns CDR1 SGHAT and CDR2 FQNNGV. Ten or more counts support this clonotype. What it recognizes is unknown. Using unique molecular identifiers, the investigators prepared the TCRbeta library. Via MiXCR, TCRdb re-called the PCR reads, giving one row per CDR3 protein. The sample has about 170,000 distinct CDR3 sequences, roughly 10% seen once. Study-wide points: The high TCRbeta diversity at day 60 in some patients came from surviving recipient T cells and thymic progenitors. Where alpha-beta T cells came from about two months after transplant was reportedly several hundred expanded graft clones. Newly produced T cells mostly provided counts and TCRbeta diversity after one year, as hyperexpanded clones declined.

The rearrangement joins TRBV11-2 to TRBJ1-1, with 9 bases lining up with TRBD1. This receptor was taken from a boy aged 2 to 10 with acute myeloid leukemia, due to receive a stem cell transplant. This specimen consisted of PBMCs, obtained before TCRalphabeta/CD19-depleted stem cell transplant. This CDR3 reads CASSLSATGGTEAFF. CDR3 nucleotides: TGTGCCAGCAGCTTATCAGCGACAGGGGGCACTGAAGCTTTCTTT. Based on the CDR3 plus reference TRBV11-2 and TRBJ1-1, the full variable domain is EAGVAQSPRYKIIEKRQSVAFWCNPISGHATLYWYQQILGQGPKLLIQFQNNGVVDDSQLPKDRFSAERLKGVDSTLKIQPAKLEDSAVYLCASSLSATGGTEAFFGQGTRLTVV.